The source of this T cell receptor (beta chain) is a study of T cell responses to AZD1222 COVID-19 vaccine. Study findings and constraints: Among vaccine-associated CD4 TCRs, coverage spanned spike, with dominance at 160-218 and 743-854. Within unmutated variant regions lay the reported targets of nearly half of spike-specific TCRs.

Only in-frame clones appear in the TCRdb table, and some are missing; sequencing was by immunoSEQ multiplex PCR. The repertoire includes 93,000 or so clones, 80% to 90% of them detected once, and 20% to 25% sits in the top ten. The length of the CDR3 is 15 residues. The J segment lost 2 bases and the V segment lost 3 bases, leaving 5 bases of the junction unmatched. The V gene's germline CDR1 is LNHDA and CDR2 SQIVND (reference sequence). On this clone itself: What it binds is not known.

The sequences come from peripheral blood, collected on day 0 of AZD1222 vaccination. This receptor was obtained from an adult in good health. This sequence joins TRBV19 and TRBJ2-7, with 9 bases fitting TRBD2. CDR3 amino acids: CASSIWASGTYEQYF. The CDR3 nucleotides are TGTGCCAGTAGTATTTGGGCTAGCGGGACCTACGAGCAGTACTTC.